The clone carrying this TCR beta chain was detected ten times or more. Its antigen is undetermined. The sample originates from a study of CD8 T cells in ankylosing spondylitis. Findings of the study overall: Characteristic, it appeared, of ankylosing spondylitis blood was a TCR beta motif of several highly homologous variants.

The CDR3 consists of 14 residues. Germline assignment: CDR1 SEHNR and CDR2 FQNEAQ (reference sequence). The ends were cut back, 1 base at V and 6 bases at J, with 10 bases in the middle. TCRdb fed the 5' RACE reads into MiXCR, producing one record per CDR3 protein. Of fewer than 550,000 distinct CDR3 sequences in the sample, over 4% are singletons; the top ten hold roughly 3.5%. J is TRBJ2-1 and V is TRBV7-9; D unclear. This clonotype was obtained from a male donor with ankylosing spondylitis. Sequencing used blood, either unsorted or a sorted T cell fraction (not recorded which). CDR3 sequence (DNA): TGTGCCAGCAGCTTAGGCACGCCTGGCAATGAGCAGTTCTTC. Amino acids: CASSLGTPGNEQFF. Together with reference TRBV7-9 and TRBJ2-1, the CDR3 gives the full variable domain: DTGVSQNPRHKITKRGQNVTFRCDPISEHNRLYWYRQTLGQGPEFLTYFQNEAQLEKSRLLSDRFSAERPKGSFSTLEIQRTEQGDSAMYLCASSLGTPGNEQFFGPGTRLTVL.